This section outlines one TCR beta chain sequence together with its context. Its antigen is as yet unknown. V shed 6 bases and J shed 4 bases, with 18 bases lying between them. The germline gives CDR1 LGHNT, CDR2 FRNRAP. CDR3 length: 15 residues. The data originate from a study of PD-L1 blockade in urothelial cancer. Study-level information: The median T cell count across tumor samples was over a thousand. Overall study findings and caveats: Each patient gave one FFPE tumor sample, not collected immediately pre-treatment. Durable-benefit patients showed a higher share of tumor-infiltrating T cells.

Tumor DNA from FFPE samples was quantified with amplified housekeeping genes. Only in-frame clones appear in the TCRdb table, and some are missing; sequencing was by immunoSEQ multiplex PCR. The sample lists about 32,000 clones, just over 35% occurring once. J is TRBJ2-5 and V is TRBV12-5, with D perhaps TRBD1 or TRBD2 (5 bases each). This TCR was recovered from a man aged 55 to 70 with urothelial cancer. The sequencing used tumor tissue, collected before atezolizumab (anti-PD-L1) treatment. The CDR3 nucleotides are TGTGCTAGTGGACCGGGGCTCTCTGGGGGAGAGACCCAGTACTTC. Translated: CASGPGLSGGETQYF.